This is a list of T cell receptor beta chains from one sample in a study of T-cell memory formation after mild COVID-19. TCRdb re-derived calls from the 5' RACE reads in MiXCR, one entry per CDR3 protein. The sample records approximately 300,000 distinct CDR3 sequences, roughly 15% being singletons. The sample comprised PBMCs or a T cell subset sorted from them (not recorded which). These receptors were obtained from a man between 18 and 35 years old who had mild COVID-19 (a few samples of this study predate the infection). Cell type and time point are not known. The CDR3 runs from the conserved cysteine through the conserved F or W. D genes are given only for firm matches. A clone size is listed for some rows: how often the clone was seen (once, few, many), or a class if it is expanded.

D gene	J gene	V gene	clone size	CDR3 protein	CDR3 DNA
TRBD1	TRBJ2-3	TRBV10-2	.	CASSEHRTGWDTQYF	TGCGCCAGCAGTGAGCATAGGACAGGTTGGGATACGCAGTATTTT
.	TRBJ2-5	TRBV20-1	few	CSATTSEKTQYF	TGCAGTGCAACGACTAGTGAGAAGACCCAGTACTTC
.	TRBJ1-6	TRBV20-1	few	CSASGQVDSPLHF	TGCAGTGCTTCAGGGCAGGTGGATTCACCCCTCCACTTT
.	TRBJ2-1	TRBV20-1	few	CSAPSRTTQQFF	TGCAGTGCGCCTAGTAGGACCACACAGCAGTTCTTC
.	TRBJ2-7	TRBV12-3/TRBV12-4	few	CASSFQIETNYEQYF	TGTGCCAGCAGTTTCCAGATCGAAACCAACTACGAGCAGTACTTC
TRBD2	TRBJ2-7	TRBV7-9	few	CASSAGTSGYEQYF	TGTGCCAGCAGCGCGGGGACTAGCGGCTACGAGCAGTACTTC
TRBD1	TRBJ2-7	TRBV25-1	few	CASSEFGQVSYEQYF	TGTGCCAGCAGTGAATTCGGACAGGTCTCCTACGAGCAGTACTTC
TRBD1	TRBJ2-1	TRBV5-1	many	CASSLPGQGANEQFF	TGCGCCAGCAGCTTACCGGGACAGGGGGCGAATGAGCAGTTCTTC
.	TRBJ1-5	TRBV6-1	.	CAIMGGANQPQHF	TGTGCCATCATGGGGGGCGCGAACCAGCCCCAGCATTTT
.	TRBJ1-1	TRBV5-1	many	CASSLGTDKTNTEAFF	TGCGCCAGCAGCTTGGGGACAGATAAAACGAACACTGAAGCTTTCTTT
.	TRBJ2-2	TRBV10-3	.	CALQDSTTGELFF	TGTGCCCTACAAGACAGTACCACCGGGGAGCTGTTTTTT
.	TRBJ1-5	TRBV12-3/TRBV12-4	.	CASSSATANQPQHF	TGTGCCAGCAGTTCTGCCACAGCAAATCAGCCCCAGCATTTT
.	TRBJ1-2	TRBV7-2	.	CASSSEQARLYGYTF	TGTGCCAGCAGCTCGGAACAGGCAAGACTATATGGCTACACCTTC
TRBD2	TRBJ2-5	TRBV6-2/TRBV6-3	many	CASTPGGGQETQYF	TGTGCCAGCACCCCAGGCGGGGGGCAAGAGACCCAGTACTTC
.	TRBJ1-6	TRBV5-1	.	CASNRDGSDSPLHF	TGCGCCAGCAACAGGGATGGGTCAGATTCACCCCTCCACTTT
.	TRBJ1-1	TRBV4-2	.	CASSQDRVGEAFF	TGTGCCAGCAGCCAAGATAGGGTCGGGGAAGCTTTCTTT
.	TRBJ2-5	TRBV7-9	.	CASSLEHETQYF	TGTGCCAGCAGCTTAGAGCACGAGACCCAGTACTTC
TRBD1	TRBJ1-5	TRBV20-1	few	CSARDRRQGGNQPQHF	TGCAGTGCTAGAGATAGGAGGCAGGGGGGGAATCAGCCCCAGCATTTT
TRBD1	TRBJ2-7	TRBV5-1	many	CASSSSDRIYEQYF	TGCGCCAGCAGCTCCTCGGACAGGATATACGAGCAGTACTTC
.	TRBJ1-1	TRBV6-6	.	CASSYPALSEAFF	TGTGCCAGCAGTTACCCCGCCTTGTCTGAAGCTTTCTTT
.	TRBJ2-4	TRBV7-3	.	CASSLLVGNIQYF	TGTGCCAGCAGCTTATTGGTCGGAAACATTCAGTACTTC
TRBD2	TRBJ2-1	TRBV9	few	CASSVDPSGGITYNEQFF	TGTGCCAGCAGCGTAGACCCTAGCGGGGGGATTACCTACAATGAGCAGTTCTTC
.	TRBJ1-2	TRBV20-1	.	CSARSFPEMAWTF	TGCAGTGCTAGATCTTTTCCAGAGATGGCTTGGACCTTC
.	TRBJ1-6	TRBV3-1	.	CASSLRQVSPLHF	TGTGCCAGCAGCCTGCGACAGGTTTCACCCCTCCACTTT
.	TRBJ2-1	TRBV3-1	few	CASSQVGASSYNEQFF	TGTGCCAGCAGCCAAGTAGGCGCCAGCTCCTACAATGAGCAGTTCTTC
.	TRBJ1-2	TRBV6-5	.	CASSYGGNGYTF	TGTGCCAGCAGTTACGGGGGGAATGGCTACACCTTC
.	TRBJ2-5	TRBV5-4	.	CASSYTGSQETQYF	TGTGCCAGCAGCTACACAGGGAGCCAAGAGACCCAGTACTTC
TRBD1	TRBJ2-5	TRBV9	few	CASSPGTGRETQYF	TGTGCCAGCAGCCCTGGGACAGGGAGAGAGACCCAGTACTTC
TRBD2	TRBJ2-3	TRBV7-3	few	CASSSPGLAGGLLDTQYF	TGTGCCAGCAGCTCGCCGGGACTAGCGGGGGGCTTGTTAGATACGCAGTATTTT
TRBD1	TRBJ1-3	TRBV9	few	CASSLGQGGGNTIYF	TGTGCCAGCAGCCTAGGGCAGGGGGGCGGAAACACCATATATTTT
.	TRBJ1-1	TRBV5-1	few	CASSFLVDTEAFF	TGCGCCAGCAGCTTCCTTGTCGACACTGAAGCTTTCTTT
.	TRBJ2-6	TRBV6-5	.	CASSYSAPWANVLTF	TGTGCCAGCAGTTACTCTGCCCCGTGGGCCAACGTCCTGACTTTC
.	TRBJ2-5	TRBV5-1	many	CASSVNRVETQYF	TGCGCCAGCAGCGTGAACAGGGTTGAGACCCAGTACTTC
.	TRBJ2-4	TRBV7-2	.	CASSLKTTNIQYF	TGTGCCAGCAGCTTAAAAACTACAAACATTCAGTACTTC
.	TRBJ2-7	TRBV7-9	.	CASSFGLGEQYF	TGTGCCAGCAGCTTTGGTCTTGGCGAGCAGTACTTC
.	TRBJ1-5	TRBV4-3	.	CASSLDITGNQPQHF	TGCGCCAGCAGCCTTGACATTACAGGGAATCAGCCCCAGCATTTT
.	TRBJ2-5	TRBV5-1	.	CASSLGAVSETQYF	TGCGCCAGCAGCTTGGGGGCAGTAAGCGAGACCCAGTACTTC
.	TRBJ2-1	TRBV4-1	few	CASSQRGLAYNEQFF	TGCGCCAGCAGCCAACGGGGACTCGCCTACAATGAGCAGTTCTTC
TRBD2	TRBJ2-3	TRBV4-3	many	CASSPGGVTDTQYF	TGCGCCAGCAGCCCGGGGGGGGTCACAGATACGCAGTATTTT
.	TRBJ1-5	TRBV19	many	CASGYSNQPQHF	TGTGCCAGCGGTTATAGCAATCAGCCCCAGCATTTT
TRBD2	TRBJ2-5	TRBV4-2	.	CASSLRTSGSKGETQYF	TGTGCCAGCAGCCTCCGGACTAGCGGGAGTAAGGGAGAGACCCAGTACTTC
TRBD1	TRBJ2-7	TRBV10-3	.	CAISEDRGLSYEQYF	TGTGCCATCAGTGAGGACAGGGGGCTGAGCTACGAGCAGTACTTC
TRBD2	TRBJ2-5	TRBV28	.	CASSVGRTSGGGETQYF	TGTGCCAGCAGCGTGGGTCGGACTAGCGGGGGTGGAGAGACCCAGTACTTC
.	TRBJ1-4	TRBV2	.	CASSETGYELFF	TGTGCCAGCAGTGAAACGGGATACGAACTGTTTTTT
TRBD2	TRBJ2-6	TRBV7-9	.	CASSSIAGKSGANVLTF	TGTGCCAGCAGCTCAATAGCGGGGAAATCTGGGGCCAACGTCCTGACTTTC
TRBD1	TRBJ2-1	TRBV11-2	many	CASSSGGDRQLILYNEQFF	TGTGCCAGCAGCAGCGGTGGGGACAGGCAACTTATTCTCTACAATGAGCAGTTCTTC
.	TRBJ2-5	TRBV15	.	CATSREVTFGQETQYF	TGTGCCACCTCCAGGGAGGTTACTTTTGGGCAAGAGACCCAGTACTTC
TRBD2	TRBJ2-3	TRBV7-2	few	CASSRTSGGSTDTQYF	TGTGCCAGCAGCAGGACTAGCGGGGGTAGCACAGATACGCAGTATTTT
TRBD2	TRBJ2-1	TRBV2	few	CASTPRLAGVGEQFF	TGTGCCAGCACTCCACGACTAGCGGGGGTGGGTGAGCAGTTCTTC
TRBD1	TRBJ1-5	TRBV2	.	CASSAQGAGSNQPQHF	TGTGCCAGCAGTGCGCAGGGGGCGGGAAGCAATCAGCCCCAGCATTTT
TRBD1	TRBJ1-4	TRBV7-2	few	CASSLENWGTGPEKLFF	TGTGCCAGCAGCTTAGAGAACTGGGGGACAGGGCCCGAAAAACTGTTTTTT
TRBD1	TRBJ2-5	TRBV9	.	CASSVGPGTANGETQYF	TGTGCCAGCAGCGTAGGCCCCGGGACAGCAAACGGGGAGACCCAGTACTTC
TRBD2	TRBJ2-1	TRBV6-2/TRBV6-3	.	CASSYRETSGYNEQFF	TGTGCCAGCAGTTACCGGGAGACTAGCGGCTACAATGAGCAGTTCTTC
TRBD2	TRBJ2-2	TRBV9	few	CASSDNSGGNTGELFF	TGTGCCAGCAGCGACAATAGCGGGGGGAACACCGGGGAGCTGTTTTTT